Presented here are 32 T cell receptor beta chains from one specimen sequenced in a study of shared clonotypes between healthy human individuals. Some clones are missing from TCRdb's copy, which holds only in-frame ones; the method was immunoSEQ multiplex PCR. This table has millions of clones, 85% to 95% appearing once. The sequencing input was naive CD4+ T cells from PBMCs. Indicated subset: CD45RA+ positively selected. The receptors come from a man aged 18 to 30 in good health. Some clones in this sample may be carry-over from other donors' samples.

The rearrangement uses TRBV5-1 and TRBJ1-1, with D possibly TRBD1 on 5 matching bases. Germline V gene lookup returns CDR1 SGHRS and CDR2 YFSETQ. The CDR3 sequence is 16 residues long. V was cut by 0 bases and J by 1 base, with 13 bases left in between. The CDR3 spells CASSLEPQGRNTEAFF. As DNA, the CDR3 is TGCGCCAGCAGCTTGGAACCGCAGGGTAGGAACACTGAAGCTTTCTTT.

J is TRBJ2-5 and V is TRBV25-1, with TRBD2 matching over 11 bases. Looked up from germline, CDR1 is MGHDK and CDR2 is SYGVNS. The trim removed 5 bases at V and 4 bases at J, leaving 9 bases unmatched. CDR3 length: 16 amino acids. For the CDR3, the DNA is TGTGCCAGCAGTAAACCACTAGCGGGAGTGGCAGAGACCCAGTACTTC. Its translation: CASSKPLAGVAETQYF.

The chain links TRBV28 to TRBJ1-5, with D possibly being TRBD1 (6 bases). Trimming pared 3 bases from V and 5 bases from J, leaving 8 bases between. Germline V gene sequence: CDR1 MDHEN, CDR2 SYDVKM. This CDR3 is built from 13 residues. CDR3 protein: CASSFRGYQPQHF. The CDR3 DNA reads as TGTGCCAGCAGTTTCAGGGGTTATCAGCCCCAGCATTTT. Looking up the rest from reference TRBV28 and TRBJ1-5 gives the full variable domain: DVKVTQSSRYLVKRTGEKVFLECVQDMDHENMFWYRQDPGLGLRLIYFSYDVKMKEKGDIPEGYSVSREKKERFSLILESASTNQTSMYLCASSFRGYQPQHFGDGTRLSIL.

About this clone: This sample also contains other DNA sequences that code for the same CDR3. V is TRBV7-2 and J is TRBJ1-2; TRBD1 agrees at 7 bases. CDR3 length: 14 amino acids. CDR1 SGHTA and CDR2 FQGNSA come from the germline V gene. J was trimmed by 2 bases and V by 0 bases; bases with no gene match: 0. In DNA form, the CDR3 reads TGTGCCAGCAGCTTAGCGGACAGGAACTATGGCTACACCTTC. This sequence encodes CASSLADRNYGYTF.

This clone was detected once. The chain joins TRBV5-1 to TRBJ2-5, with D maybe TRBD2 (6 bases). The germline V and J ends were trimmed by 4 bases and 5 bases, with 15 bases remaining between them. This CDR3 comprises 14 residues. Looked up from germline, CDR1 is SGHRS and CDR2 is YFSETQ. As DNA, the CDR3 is TGCGCCAGCAGCCCCGGCGGGGTCGAGGAGACCCAGTACTTC. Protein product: CASSPGGVEETQYF. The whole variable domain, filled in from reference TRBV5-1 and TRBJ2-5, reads KAGVTQTPRYLIKTRGQQVTLSCSPISGHRSVSWYQQTPGQGLQFLFEYFSETQRNKGNFPGRFSGRQFSNSRSEMNVSTLELGDSALYLCASSPGGVEETQYFGPGTRLLVL.

The CDR3 protein is CASSPGQGASYEQYF. In DNA, the CDR3 is TGCGCCAGCAGCCCCGGACAGGGGGCTTCCTACGAGCAGTACTTC. This chain connects TRBV5-1 to TRBJ2-7; 11 bases are a match to TRBD1. The length of the CDR3 is 15 residues. With 4 bases clipped from V and 1 base from J, the junction kept 4 bases outside the gene matches. The germline CDR1 and CDR2 sequences are SGHRS and YFSETQ.

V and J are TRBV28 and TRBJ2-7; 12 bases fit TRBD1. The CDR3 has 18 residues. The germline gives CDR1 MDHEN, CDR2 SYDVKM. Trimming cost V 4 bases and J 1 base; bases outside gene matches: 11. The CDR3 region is CASSSPGTGGGRSYEQYF. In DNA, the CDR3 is TGTGCCAGCAGTTCCCCAGGGACAGGGGGCGGAAGGTCCTACGAGCAGTACTTC.

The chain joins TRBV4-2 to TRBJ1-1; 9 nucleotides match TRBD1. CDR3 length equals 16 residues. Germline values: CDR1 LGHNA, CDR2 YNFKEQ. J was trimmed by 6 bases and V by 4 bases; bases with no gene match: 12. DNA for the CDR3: TGTGCCAGCAGCCCCAAAACTAGGACAGGGGTTTCTGAAGCTTTCTTT. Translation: CASSPKTRTGVSEAFF.

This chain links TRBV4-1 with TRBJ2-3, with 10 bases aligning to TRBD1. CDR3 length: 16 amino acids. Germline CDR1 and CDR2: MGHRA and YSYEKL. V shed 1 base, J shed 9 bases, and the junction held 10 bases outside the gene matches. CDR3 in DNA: TGCGCCAGCAGCCAAGCCGGGACAGGGGATGTCGGCACGCAGTATTTT. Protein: CASSQAGTGDVGTQYF.

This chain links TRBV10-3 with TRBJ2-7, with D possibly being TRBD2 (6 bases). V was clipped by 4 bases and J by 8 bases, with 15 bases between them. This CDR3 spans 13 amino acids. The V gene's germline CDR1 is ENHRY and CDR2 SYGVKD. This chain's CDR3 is CAISGEALGKQYF. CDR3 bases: TGTGCCATCAGTGGGGAGGCCTTGGGTAAGCAGTACTTC.

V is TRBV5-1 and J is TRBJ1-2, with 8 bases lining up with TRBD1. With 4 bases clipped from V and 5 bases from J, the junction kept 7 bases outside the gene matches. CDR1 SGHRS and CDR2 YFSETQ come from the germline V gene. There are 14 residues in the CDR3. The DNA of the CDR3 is TGCGCCAGCAGCCCTCCGACAGGGGATTATGGCTACACCTTC. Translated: CASSPPTGDYGYTF.

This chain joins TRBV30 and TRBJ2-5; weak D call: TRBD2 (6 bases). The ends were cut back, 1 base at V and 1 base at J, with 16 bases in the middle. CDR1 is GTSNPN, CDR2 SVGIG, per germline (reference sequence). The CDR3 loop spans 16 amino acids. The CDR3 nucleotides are TGTGCCTGGAGTGGACCGCCTTGGAGGGGCCAAGAGACCCAGTACTTC. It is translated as CAWSGPPWRGQETQYF.

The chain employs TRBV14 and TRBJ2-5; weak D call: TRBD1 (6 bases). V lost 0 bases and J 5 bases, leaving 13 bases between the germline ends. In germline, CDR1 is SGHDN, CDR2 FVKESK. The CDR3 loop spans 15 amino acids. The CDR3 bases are TGTGCCAGCAGCCAAGAGTTCAGGGGCGGGGAGACCCAGTACTTC. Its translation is CASSQEFRGGETQYF.

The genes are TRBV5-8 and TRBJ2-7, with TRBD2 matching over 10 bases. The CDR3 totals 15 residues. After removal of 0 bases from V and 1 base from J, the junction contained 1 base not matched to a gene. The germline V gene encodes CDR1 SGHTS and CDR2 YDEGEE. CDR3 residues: CASSLGSGRSYEQYF. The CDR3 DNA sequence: TGTGCCAGCAGCTTGGGTAGCGGGAGGTCCTACGAGCAGTACTTC. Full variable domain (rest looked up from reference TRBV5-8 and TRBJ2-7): EAGVTQSPTHLIKTRGQQATLRCSPISGHTSVYWYQQALGLGLQFLLWYDEGEERNRGNFPPRFSGRQFPNYSSELNVNALELEDSALYLCASSLGSGRSYEQYFGPGTRLTVT.

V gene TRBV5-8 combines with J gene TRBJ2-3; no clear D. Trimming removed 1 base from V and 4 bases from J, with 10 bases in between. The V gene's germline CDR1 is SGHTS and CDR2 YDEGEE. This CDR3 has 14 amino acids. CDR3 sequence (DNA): TGTGCCAGCAGCTTGACCCAAAGGGCAGATACGCAGTATTTT. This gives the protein CASSLTQRADTQYF.

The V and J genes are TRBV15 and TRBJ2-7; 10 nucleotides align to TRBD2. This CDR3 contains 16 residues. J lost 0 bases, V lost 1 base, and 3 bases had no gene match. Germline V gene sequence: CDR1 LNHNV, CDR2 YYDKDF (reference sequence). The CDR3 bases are TGTGCCACCAGCAGAGTACTAGCGGGGATCTCCTACGAGCAGTACTTC. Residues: CATSRVLAGISYEQYF.

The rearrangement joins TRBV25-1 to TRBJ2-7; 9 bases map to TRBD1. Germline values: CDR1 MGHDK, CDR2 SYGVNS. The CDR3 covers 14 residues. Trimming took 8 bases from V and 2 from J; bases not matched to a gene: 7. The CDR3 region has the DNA TGTGCCAGCGCAGAACAGGGGGCCACCTACGAGCAGTACTTC. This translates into CASAEQGATYEQYF.

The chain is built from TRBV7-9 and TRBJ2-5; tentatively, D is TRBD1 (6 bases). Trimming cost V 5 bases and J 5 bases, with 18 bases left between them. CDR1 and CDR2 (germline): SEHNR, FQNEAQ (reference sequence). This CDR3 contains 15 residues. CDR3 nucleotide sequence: TGTGCCAGCAGCGAGGTCCCCAGGGGCGGCGAGACCCAGTACTTC. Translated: CASSEVPRGGETQYF.

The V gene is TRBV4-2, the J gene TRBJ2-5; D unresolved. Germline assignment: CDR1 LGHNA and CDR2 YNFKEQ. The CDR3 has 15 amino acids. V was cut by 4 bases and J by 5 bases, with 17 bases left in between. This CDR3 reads CASSPWAGYGETQYF. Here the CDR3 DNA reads TGTGCCAGCAGCCCCTGGGCAGGCTATGGGGAGACCCAGTACTTC.

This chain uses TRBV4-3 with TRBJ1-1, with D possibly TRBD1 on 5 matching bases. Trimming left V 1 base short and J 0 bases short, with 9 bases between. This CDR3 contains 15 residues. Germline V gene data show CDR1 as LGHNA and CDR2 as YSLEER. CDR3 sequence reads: CASSQGEGMNTEAFF. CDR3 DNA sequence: TGCGCCAGCAGCCAAGGTGAGGGGATGAACACTGAAGCTTTCTTT.

The CDR3 reads CASRDRGLTYNEQFF. In nucleotides, the CDR3 is TGTGCCAGCAGAGATCGCGGGCTCACCTACAATGAGCAGTTCTTC. The chain has TRBV28 and TRBJ2-1, with D possibly being TRBD2 (5 bases). The CDR3 runs to 15 residues. Germline V gene sequence: CDR1 MDHEN, CDR2 SYDVKM. The ends were cut back, 6 bases at V and 2 bases at J, with 14 bases in the middle.

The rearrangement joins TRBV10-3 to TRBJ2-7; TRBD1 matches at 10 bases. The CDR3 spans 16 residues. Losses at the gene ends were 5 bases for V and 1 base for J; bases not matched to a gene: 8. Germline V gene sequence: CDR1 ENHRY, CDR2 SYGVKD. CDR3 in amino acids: CAISLLPGQGSYEQYF. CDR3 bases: TGTGCCATCAGTCTACTTCCGGGACAGGGGTCCTACGAGCAGTACTTC.

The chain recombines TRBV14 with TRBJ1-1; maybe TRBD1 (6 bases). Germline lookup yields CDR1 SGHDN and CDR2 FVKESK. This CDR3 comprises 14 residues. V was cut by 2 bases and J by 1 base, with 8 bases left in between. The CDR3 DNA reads TGTGCCAGCAGCCAACAGACAGGGAACACTGAAGCTTTCTTT. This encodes CASSQQTGNTEAFF. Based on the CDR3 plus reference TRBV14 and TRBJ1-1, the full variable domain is EAGVTQFPSHSVIEKGQTVTLRCDPISGHDNLYWYRRVMGKEIKFLLHFVKESKQDESGMPNNRFLAERTGGTYSTLKVQPAELEDSGVYFCASSQQTGNTEAFFGQGTRLTVV.

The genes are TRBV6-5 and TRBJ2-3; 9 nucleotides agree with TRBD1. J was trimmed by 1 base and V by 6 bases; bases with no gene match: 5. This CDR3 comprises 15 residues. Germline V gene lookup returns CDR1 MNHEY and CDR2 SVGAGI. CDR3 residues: CASRGDRVGTDTQYF. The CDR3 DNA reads TGTGCCAGCAGGGGGGACAGGGTGGGCACAGATACGCAGTATTTT.

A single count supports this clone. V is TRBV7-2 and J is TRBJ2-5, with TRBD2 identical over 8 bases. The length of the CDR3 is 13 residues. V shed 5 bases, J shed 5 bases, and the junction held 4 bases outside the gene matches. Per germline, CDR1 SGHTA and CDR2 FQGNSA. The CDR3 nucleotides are TGTGCCAGCAGCCCTTCTAGCGGGGAGACCCAGTACTTC. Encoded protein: CASSPSSGETQYF. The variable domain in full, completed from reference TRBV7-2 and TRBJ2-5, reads GAGVSQSPSNKVTEKGKDVELRCDPISGHTALYWYRQSLGQGLEFLIYFQGNSAPDKSGLPSDRFSAERTGGSVSTLTIQRTQQEDSAVYLCASSPSSGETQYFGPGTRLLVL.

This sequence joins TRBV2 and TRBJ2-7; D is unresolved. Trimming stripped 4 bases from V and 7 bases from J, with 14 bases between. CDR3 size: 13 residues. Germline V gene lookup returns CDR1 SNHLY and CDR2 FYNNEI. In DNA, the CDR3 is TGTGCCAGCAGTGGGACCCTTACTGGGGAGCAGTACTTC. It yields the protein CASSGTLTGEQYF.

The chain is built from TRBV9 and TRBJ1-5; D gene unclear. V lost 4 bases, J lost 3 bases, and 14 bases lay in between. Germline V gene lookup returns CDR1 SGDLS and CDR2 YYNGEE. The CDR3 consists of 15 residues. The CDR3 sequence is CASSLRGDINQPQHF. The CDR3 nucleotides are TGTGCCAGCAGCCTTAGAGGAGACATCAATCAGCCCCAGCATTTT.

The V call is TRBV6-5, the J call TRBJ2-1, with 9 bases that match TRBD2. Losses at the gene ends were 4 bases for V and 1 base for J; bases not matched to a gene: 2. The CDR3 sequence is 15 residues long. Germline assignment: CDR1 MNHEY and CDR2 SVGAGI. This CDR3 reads CASSFGLASYNEQFF. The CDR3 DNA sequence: TGTGCCAGCAGTTTCGGACTAGCGTCCTACAATGAGCAGTTCTTC.

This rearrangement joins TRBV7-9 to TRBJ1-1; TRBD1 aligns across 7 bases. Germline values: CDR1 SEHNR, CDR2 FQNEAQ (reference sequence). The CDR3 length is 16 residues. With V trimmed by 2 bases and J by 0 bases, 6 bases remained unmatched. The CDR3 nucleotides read TGTGCCAGCAGCTTACTGGGACAGCACATGAACACTGAAGCTTTCTTT. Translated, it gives CASSLLGQHMNTEAFF.

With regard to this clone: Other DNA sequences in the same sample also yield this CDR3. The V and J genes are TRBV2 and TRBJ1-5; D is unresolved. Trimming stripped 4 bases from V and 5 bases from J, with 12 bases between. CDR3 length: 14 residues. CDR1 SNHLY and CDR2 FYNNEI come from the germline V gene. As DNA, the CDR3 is TGTGCCAGCAGTGGTCAGACTTCTGATCAGCCCCAGCATTTT. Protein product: CASSGQTSDQPQHF.

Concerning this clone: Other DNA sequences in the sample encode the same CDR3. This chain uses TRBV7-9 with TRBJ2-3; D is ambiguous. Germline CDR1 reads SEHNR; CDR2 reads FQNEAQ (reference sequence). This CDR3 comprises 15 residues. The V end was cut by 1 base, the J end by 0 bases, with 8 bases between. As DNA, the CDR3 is TGTGCCAGCAGCTTAGGACTCTCTAGCACAGATACGCAGTATTTT. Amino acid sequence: CASSLGLSSTDTQYF.

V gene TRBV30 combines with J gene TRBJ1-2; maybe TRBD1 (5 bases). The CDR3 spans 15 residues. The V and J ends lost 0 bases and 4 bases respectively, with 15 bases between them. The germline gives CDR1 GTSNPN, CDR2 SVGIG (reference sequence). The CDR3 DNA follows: TGTGCCTGGAGTGTACTAACAGGTCTGACCTATGGCTACACCTTC. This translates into CAWSVLTGLTYGYTF.